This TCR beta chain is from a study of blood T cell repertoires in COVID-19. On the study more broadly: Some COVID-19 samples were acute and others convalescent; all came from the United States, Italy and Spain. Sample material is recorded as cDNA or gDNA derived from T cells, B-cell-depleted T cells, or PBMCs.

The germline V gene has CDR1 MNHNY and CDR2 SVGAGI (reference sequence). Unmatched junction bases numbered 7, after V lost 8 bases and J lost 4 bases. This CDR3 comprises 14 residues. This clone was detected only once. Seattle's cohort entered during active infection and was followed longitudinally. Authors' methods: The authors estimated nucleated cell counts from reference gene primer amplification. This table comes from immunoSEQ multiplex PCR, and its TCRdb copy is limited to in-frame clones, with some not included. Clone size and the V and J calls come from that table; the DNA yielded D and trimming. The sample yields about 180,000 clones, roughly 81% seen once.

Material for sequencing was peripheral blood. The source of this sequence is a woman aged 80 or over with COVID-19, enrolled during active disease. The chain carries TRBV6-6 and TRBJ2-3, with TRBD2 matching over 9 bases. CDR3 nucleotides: TGTGCCAGCTTTGCTAGCGGGATCGCAGATACGCAGTATTTT. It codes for CASFASGIADTQYF.